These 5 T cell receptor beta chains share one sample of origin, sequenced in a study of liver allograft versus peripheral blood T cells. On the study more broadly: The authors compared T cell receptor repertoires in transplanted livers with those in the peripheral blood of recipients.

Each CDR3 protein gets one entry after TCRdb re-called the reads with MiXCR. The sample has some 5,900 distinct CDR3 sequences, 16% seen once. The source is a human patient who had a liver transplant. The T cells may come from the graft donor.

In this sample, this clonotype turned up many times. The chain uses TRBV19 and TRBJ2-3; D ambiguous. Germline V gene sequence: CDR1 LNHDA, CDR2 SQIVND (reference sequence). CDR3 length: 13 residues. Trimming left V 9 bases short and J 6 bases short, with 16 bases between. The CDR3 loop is CAREPPCGDTQYF. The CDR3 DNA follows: TGTGCCAGGGAACCCCCCTGCGGCGATACGCAGTATTTT.

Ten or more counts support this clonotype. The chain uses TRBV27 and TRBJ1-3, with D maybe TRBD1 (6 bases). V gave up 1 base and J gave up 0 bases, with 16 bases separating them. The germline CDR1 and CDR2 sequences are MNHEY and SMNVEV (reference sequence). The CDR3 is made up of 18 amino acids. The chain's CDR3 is CASSLLGGRAHSGNTIYF. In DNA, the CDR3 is TGTGCCAGCAGTTTATTGGGGGGCCGGGCCCACTCTGGAAACACCATATATTTT.

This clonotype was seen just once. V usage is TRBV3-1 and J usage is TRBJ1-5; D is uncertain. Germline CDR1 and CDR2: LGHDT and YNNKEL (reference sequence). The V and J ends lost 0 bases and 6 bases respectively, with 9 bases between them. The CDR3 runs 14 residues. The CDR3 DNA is TGTGCCAGCAGCCAAGATTCGGAGGGTCAGCCCCAGCATTTT. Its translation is CASSQDSEGQPQHF.

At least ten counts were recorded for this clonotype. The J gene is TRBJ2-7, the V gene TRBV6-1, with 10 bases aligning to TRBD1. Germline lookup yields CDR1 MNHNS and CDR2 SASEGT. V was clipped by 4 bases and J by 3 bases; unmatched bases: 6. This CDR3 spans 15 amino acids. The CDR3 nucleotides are TGTGCCAGCAGTGTAACAGGGACAGGGGACTACGAGCAGTACTTC. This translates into CASSVTGTGDYEQYF.

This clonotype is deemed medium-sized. In nucleotides, the CDR3 is TGTGCCAGCAGTACAGGGGTCTCTGGAAACACCATATATTTT. Its translation: CASSTGVSGNTIYF. The V and J genes are TRBV28 and TRBJ1-3, with 7 bases lining up with TRBD1. The CDR3 runs to 14 residues. J was trimmed by 0 bases and V by 5 bases; bases with no gene match: 1. Germline assignment: CDR1 MDHEN and CDR2 SYDVKM.